The 26 T cell receptor delta chains in this list originate from one sample, sequenced in a study of gammadelta T cells in human blood. TCRdb reanalysed the RT-PCR reads with CATT. The sample includes some 320 delta-chain clones, roughly an eighth of them seen just once. The sample comprised Vgamma9Vdelta2 gamma-delta T cells from adult blood. The receptors here all came from a human donor.

As for this clone: The protein in TCRdb stems from a much larger clone and differs at residue 7 from this DNA's translation, likely a read error; here the protein is translated from the DNA. The chain links TRDV2 to TRDJ1, with D perhaps matching TRDD3 (5 bases). In the absence of a J gene in TCRdb, the DNA was matched to germline to assign it here. V was shortened by 3 bases and J by 3 bases, with 13 bases between the two germline ends. This CDR3 comprises 14 residues. Germline assignment: CDR1 GEAIGNYY and CDR2 EKD. In nucleotides, the CDR3 is TGTGCCTGTGACTTACTGAGGGATCCCGATAAACTCATCTTT. Translating gives CACDLLRDPDKLIF.

In its sample, this clone is large. The same CDR3 also results from other DNA sequences found in this sample. The chain employs TRDV2 and TRDJ1; 7 bases fit TRDD3. V was pared by 3 bases and J by 0 bases, with 6 bases of the junction left unmatched. CDR3 size: 15 residues. Per germline, CDR1 GEAIGNYY and CDR2 EKD. DNA for the CDR3: TGTGCCTGTGACCCTCTGGGGGTCCACACCGATAAACTCATCTTT. Residues: CACDPLGVHTDKLIF.

This clone was found a few times. A single base is all that separates this from a far larger clone, so a read error is likely. Different DNA sequences within this sample yield the same CDR3. The chain recombines TRDV2 with TRDJ1; TRDD3 aligns across 12 bases. The CDR3 consists of 19 residues. Germline V lookup: CDR1 GEAIGNYY, CDR2 EKD. The ends lost 3 bases at V and 0 bases at J; junction bases unmatched: 13. CDR3 sequence reads: CACDPVLGDTLGYTDKLIF. Here the CDR3 DNA reads TGTGCCTGTGACCCAGTACTGGGGGATACACTGGGTTACACCGATAAACTCATCTTT.

This clone was seen more than once but under ten times. A read error is likely here: a far larger clone is one base away. J is TRDJ1 and V is TRDV2, with a tentative D call TRDD3 (5 bases). Deletions cut 2 bases from V and 0 bases from J, with 15 bases between. There are 16 residues in the CDR3. Germline-derived CDR1 and CDR2 are GEAIGNYY and EKD. CDR3 DNA: TGTGCCTGTGACAGACTGGAGGTTCCAAACACCGATAAACTCATCTTT. Its translation: CACDRLEVPNTDKLIF.

Remarks on this clone: The protein held in TCRdb is that of a much larger clone and does not match this DNA's translation at residue 4, likely because of a read error; the protein shown is translated from the DNA. The rearrangement links TRDV2 to TRDJ3, with D tentatively TRDD3 (5 bases). Looked up from germline, CDR1 is GEAIGNYY and CDR2 is EKD. The CDR3 length is 19 residues. The chain's CDR3 is CACNTAGDPSTWDTRQMFF. The DNA of the CDR3 is TGTGCCTGTAACACCGCCGGGGACCCCTCTACCTGGGACACCCGACAGATGTTTTTC.

There are a few counts of this clone. Translating this DNA gives a protein that differs at residue 10 from the TCRdb one, which belongs to a much larger clone; a read error is likely, and the protein shown is this translation. The V gene is TRDV2, the J gene TRDJ1; D possibly corresponds to TRDD3 (5 bases). Germline-derived CDR1 and CDR2 are GEAIGNYY and EKD. This CDR3 is built from 18 residues. Trimming shortened V by 0 bases and J by 0 bases, and 19 bases separated the two germline ends. CDR3 amino acids: CACDTLSKAEGYTDKLIF. In DNA form, the CDR3 reads TGTGCCTGTGACACCCTGAGTAAGGCCGAGGGATACACCGATAAACTCATCTTT.

This clone is hyperexpanded within its sample. The genes are TRDV2 and TRDJ1; 7 bases agree with TRDD3. The ends lost 3 bases at V and 0 bases at J; junction bases unmatched: 9. Germline-derived CDR1 and CDR2 are GEAIGNYY and EKD. The CDR3 consists of 16 residues. CDR3 DNA sequence: TGTGCCTGTGACGCTTTACTGGGGACATACACCGATAAACTCATCTTT. This codes for CACDALLGTYTDKLIF.

About this clone: A far bigger clonotype differs at one base, so this is likely a read error. The rearrangement uses TRDV2 and TRDJ1; a possible D gene is TRDD3 (6 bases). This CDR3 region has 15 residues. CDR1 is GEAIGNYY and CDR2 is EKD in the germline V gene. The CDR3 reads CARDVLGKYTDKLIF. The CDR3 DNA reads TGTGCCCGTGACGTGCTGGGGAAGTACACCGATAAACTCATCTTT.

This clone was observed a few times. TCRdb pairs this DNA with a much larger clone's protein that differs at residue 10, likely a read error; the protein shown was translated from the DNA. The chain couples TRDV2 to TRDJ1, with 7 bases matching TRDD3. The CDR3 covers 18 residues. J lost 3 bases, V lost 0 bases, and 15 bases had no gene match. Per the germline V gene, CDR1 is GEAIGNYY and CDR2 is EKD. In DNA form, the CDR3 reads TGTGCCTGTGACACCGTTCTTACTGGGGAATCCGTGGCCGATAAACTCATCTTT. Amino acids: CACDTVLTGESVADKLIF.

The sample holds a few counts of this clone. A far larger clone is only one base removed, so a read error is likely. This chain joins TRDV2 and TRDJ1, with 7 bases that match TRDD3. CDR3 length: 16 amino acids. With V trimmed by 2 bases and J by 0 bases, 8 bases remained unmatched. Germline V gene data show CDR1 as GEAIGNYY and CDR2 as EKD. The DNA of the CDR3 is TGTGCCTGTGACAGACTGGGGCTTCCAAACACCGATAAACTCATCTTT. It yields the protein CACDRLGLPNTDKLIF.

As to this clone: The protein that TCRdb holds for this DNA derives from a much larger clone and differs from the translated DNA at residue 9, which likely indicates a read error; the protein shown here is translated from the DNA. The chain links TRDV2 to TRDJ1; TRDD3 aligns across 9 bases. The CDR3 has 22 residues. Germline assignment: CDR1 GEAIGNYY and CDR2 EKD. The J segment lost 7 bases and the V segment lost 3 bases, leaving 32 bases of the junction unmatched. CDR3 in amino acids: CACDPLNLPPGGSSLLPGKLIF. For the CDR3, the DNA is TGTGCCTGTGACCCGCTGAACTTACCTCCTGGGGGATCCTCCTTGTTACCCGGTAAACTCATCTTT.

Points on this clone: TCRdb shows a much larger clone's protein in place of this DNA's translation, and the two differ at residue 14, likely through a read error; the protein shown is translated from the DNA. With the J gene uncalled, the V gene is TRDV2; the table assigns TRDD3, which was not confirmed against the DNA. CDR3 length equals 16 residues. The germline gives CDR1 GEAIGNYY, CDR2 EKD. In nucleotides, the CDR3 is TGTGCCTGTGACGCTTTACTGGGGACATACACCGATAAATTCATCTTT. Its protein is CACDALLGTYTDKFIF.

This chain connects TRDV2 to TRDJ1; 7 positions match TRDD3. Since TCRdb gives no J gene, matching the DNA to germline was used here to assign it. The CDR3 runs to 18 residues. V shed 1 base and J 0 bases; nucleotides not matched to a gene: 13. Germline CDR1 is GEAIGNYY and CDR2 is EKD. The CDR3 DNA sequence: TGTGCCTGTGACACGGTTGCTGGGGGCCCCCTGTACACCGATAAACTCATCTTT. It encodes CACDTVAGGPLYTDKLIF.

By frequency in the sample, this clone is medium-sized (0.01 to 0.1%). A much larger clone lies one base from this, so it may be a read error. This chain connects TRDV2 to TRDJ3; 12 nucleotides align to TRDD3. The CDR3 is 21 residues long. Germline loops: CDR1 GEAIGNYY, CDR2 EKD. V trimming: 0 bases; J trimming: 0 bases; junction bases outside the gene matches: 8. CDR3 DNA: TGTGCCTGTGACACCATACTGGGGGATACCGTTAGCTCCTGGGACACCCGACAGATGTTTTTC. Translated, it gives CACDTILGDTVSSWDTRQMFF.

The V and J genes are TRDV2 and TRDJ1; 10 bases match TRDD3. In the absence of a J gene in TCRdb, the DNA was matched to germline to assign it here. Unmatched junction bases numbered 31, after V lost 0 bases and J lost 1 base. Germline values: CDR1 GEAIGNYY, CDR2 EKD. This CDR3 contains 25 residues. Here the CDR3 reads CACDTVDFPSTRHTGGSTLTDKLIF. CDR3 sequence (DNA): TGTGCCTGTGACACCGTCGATTTCCCCAGCACCCGTCATACTGGGGGATCCACCCTCACCGATAAACTCATCTTT.

With respect to this clone: This likely stems from a read error, as it lies one base from a far larger clone. This CDR3 is also generated by other DNA sequences in the sample. This chain uses TRDV2 with TRDJ3; tentative D call: TRDD3 (6 bases). The J gene was missing in TCRdb and was found by matching the end of the DNA to germline. Trimming left V 0 bases short and J 0 bases short, with 17 bases between. CDR1 is GEAIGNYY, CDR2 EKD, per germline. The CDR3 totals 20 residues. In DNA, the CDR3 is TGTGCCTGTGACACCGTCCGCCGGGGGAGGAGCTCCTGGGACACCCGACAGATGTTTTTC. As protein: CACDTVRRGRSSWDTRQMFF.

Note on this clone: A read error likely explains this, since a far larger clone differs by one base. V and J are TRDV2 and TRDJ3, with 9 bases lining up with TRDD3. The V gene's germline CDR1 is GEAIGNYY and CDR2 EKD. This CDR3 is built from 19 residues. The CDR3 DNA is TGTGCCTGTGACACTGTGGGGGATAGCGGCTCCTGGGACACCCGACAGGTGTTTTTC. Protein sequence: CACDTVGDSGSWDTRQVFF.

V usage is TRDV3 and J usage is TRDJ3; 9 nucleotides line up with TRDD3. The CDR3 is 25 amino acids. CDR1 TVYSNPD and CDR2 GDNSRS come from the germline V gene (reference sequence). The V and J ends lost 1 base and 0 bases, in that order; junction bases with no gene match: 28. In nucleotides, the CDR3 is TGTGCCTTTAAGTCCCCAAGGTTTCGTATACTGGGGGACCTCCTCGGCTCCTGGGACACCCGACAGATGTTTTTC. Translation gives CAFKSPRFRILGDLLGSWDTRQMFF.

This clone is categorized as hyperexpanded. This chain joins TRDV2 and TRDJ1; 9 bases match TRDD3. The germline V gene encodes CDR1 GEAIGNYY and CDR2 EKD. The CDR3 totals 15 residues. V was clipped by 0 bases and J by 3 bases; unmatched bases: 4. In DNA form, the CDR3 reads TGTGCCTGTGACACCGTGGGGGATAAAGCCGATAAACTCATCTTT. Protein product: CACDTVGDKADKLIF.

This clone occurred a few times. For this DNA, TCRdb reports the protein of a much larger clone, which diverges at residue 4, most likely from a read error; the protein presented here is translated directly from the DNA. This chain links TRDV2 with TRDJ1; D perhaps matches TRDD3 (5 bases). The CDR3 runs 14 residues. The V end lost 5 bases, the J end lost 2 bases, and 14 bases lay between the germline ends. Germline CDR1 and CDR2: GEAIGNYY and EKD. CDR3 loop: CACGTVYGTDKLIF. In nucleotides, the CDR3 is TGTGCCTGTGGCACTGTATACGGTACCGATAAACTCATCTTT.

On this clone itself: With only one base between it and a far larger clone, this is likely a read error. Within the sample, other DNA sequences also encode this same CDR3. The chain joins TRDV2 to TRDJ3, with 7 positions matching TRDD3. Per germline, CDR1 GEAIGNYY and CDR2 EKD. The CDR3 is 18 residues long. DNA for the CDR3: TGTGCCTGTGACCCCCTGGGGGGTAGCTCCTGGGACACTCGACAGATGTTTTTC. As protein: CACDPLGGSSWDTRQMFF.

The sample holds a few counts of this clone. This likely came from a read error, as a far larger clone is one base away. At the DNA level, this CDR3 is encoded by other sequences in the same sample as well. V usage is TRDV2 and J usage is TRDJ1, with 13 bases matching TRDD3. From germline, CDR1 is GEAIGNYY and CDR2 EKD. This CDR3 is built from 19 residues. The CDR3 is CACDPVLGDTLGYTDKLIF. The CDR3 region has the DNA TGTGCCTGTGACCCAGTACTGGGGGATACGCTGGGTTACACAGATAAACTCATCTTT.

This clone was counted a few times. The TCRdb protein comes from a much larger clone and disagrees with this DNA's translation at residue 9, likely due to a read error; the protein given here is derived from the DNA. The chain has TRDV2 and TRDJ1, with a weak D call TRDD3 (6 bases). V gave up 3 bases and J gave up 3 bases, with 16 bases separating them. Germline-derived CDR1 and CDR2 are GEAIGNYY and EKD. The CDR3 is made up of 15 amino acids. Here the CDR3 DNA reads TGTGCCTGTGACGGGATTGGGGGGAGACCCGATAAACTCATCTTT. Encoded protein: CACDGIGGRPDKLIF.

This clone was recorded a few times. The protein in TCRdb stems from a much larger clone and differs at residue 12 from this DNA's translation, likely a read error; here the protein is translated from the DNA. The chain uses TRDV2 and TRDJ3; 7 bases map to TRDD3. From germline, CDR1 is GEAIGNYY and CDR2 EKD. This CDR3 is 18 amino acids long. CDR3 coding DNA: TGTGCCTGTGACCCCCTGGGGGGTAGCTCCTGGGGCACCCGACAGATGTTTTTC. Translation gives CACDPLGGSSWGTRQMFF.

This clone was seen only a few times. This likely came from a read error, as a far larger clone is one base away. The identical CDR3 is also encoded by other nucleotide sequences in the sample. The chain couples TRDV2 to TRDJ1; 11 positions agree with TRDD3. CDR1 GEAIGNYY and CDR2 EKD come from the germline V gene. The CDR3 consists of 15 residues. DNA of the CDR3: TGTGCTTGTGACACTTTGGTGGGGGATACGGATAAACTCATCTTT. It yields the protein CACDTLVGDTDKLIF.

V gene TRDV1 combines with J gene TRDJ1, with D hard to call. The J gene was not available in TCRdb and was assigned here by matching the DNA to germline segments. This CDR3 contains 13 residues. CDR1 is TSWWSYY, CDR2 QGS, per germline. Trimming stripped 5 bases from V and 7 bases from J, with 14 bases between. As DNA, the CDR3 is TGTGCTCTTGGGTTACTGTCCGATGGTAAACTCATCTTT. Translating it yields CALGLLSDGKLIF.